This entry lists 13 T cell receptor beta chains sequenced from one sample in a study of shared clonotypes between healthy human individuals. Sequenced by immunoSEQ multiplex PCR; TCRdb stores in-frame clones only, minus some. The table has some 790,000 clones, around 70% seen once; the top ten hold over 1.5%. Sample: memory CD4+ T cells sorted from blood. Specified subset: CD45RA-negative fraction. These receptors came from a woman aged 25 to 39 in good health.

This sequence joins TRBV6-5 and TRBJ2-7, with a possible D match to TRBD2 (5 bases). CDR3 size: 15 residues. The V gene lost 7 bases and the J gene lost 5 bases, with 21 bases spanning the gap. Germline CDR1 reads MNHEY; CDR2 reads SVGAGI. The CDR3 nucleotides read TGTGCCAGCAACCCCCTTGGGGAGTCGGACCACGAGCAGTACTTC. Translating gives CASNPLGESDHEQYF.

The chain links TRBV4-1 to TRBJ1-3, with D unclear. Germline V CDR1 and CDR2: MGHRA, YSYEKL. The CDR3 contains 16 residues. Trimming stripped 0 bases from V and 4 bases from J, with 13 bases between. The CDR3 DNA reads as TGCGCCAGCAGCCAAGATCAACCGGTAACCGGAAACACCATATATTTT. Encoded protein: CASSQDQPVTGNTIYF.

This clone has just one count. The chain recombines TRBV27 with TRBJ2-5; possible D gene TRBD1, 7 bases. V was shortened by 3 bases and J by 3 bases, with 11 bases between the two germline ends. CDR1 is MNHEY, CDR2 SMNVEV, per germline (reference sequence). The CDR3 is 14 amino acids. The chain's CDR3 is CASSFGGGKETQYF. DNA for the CDR3: TGTGCCAGCAGTTTCGGAGGGGGCAAAGAGACCCAGTACTTC.

The gene calls are TRBV11-2 and TRBJ2-2; 13 nucleotides align to TRBD2. With V trimmed by 5 bases and J by 3 bases, 6 bases remained unmatched. The CDR3 runs to 17 residues. The germline CDR1 and CDR2 sequences are SGHAT and FQNNGV. The CDR3 spells CASSRTSGSVYTGELFF. The CDR3 region has the DNA TGTGCCAGCAGCCGGACTAGCGGGAGTGTGTACACCGGGGAGCTGTTTTTT. Based on the CDR3 plus reference TRBV11-2 and TRBJ2-2, the full variable domain is EAGVAQSPRYKIIEKRQSVAFWCNPISGHATLYWYQQILGQGPKLLIQFQNNGVVDDSQLPKDRFSAERLKGVDSTLKIQPAKLEDSAVYLCASSRTSGSVYTGELFFGEGSRLTVL.

In DNA, the CDR3 is TGTGCCAGCAGTGATCAATGGGGTAACACTGAAGCTTTCTTT. It codes for CASSDQWGNTEAFF. V gene TRBV6-1 combines with J gene TRBJ1-1; D is ambiguous. Germline lookup yields CDR1 MNHNS and CDR2 SASEGT. V dropped 3 bases and J dropped 2 bases, with 10 bases sitting between them. This CDR3 is built from 14 residues.

The V call is TRBV20-1, the J call TRBJ2-5; D is unresolved. Per germline, CDR1 DFQATT and CDR2 SNEGSKA (reference sequence). The ends were cut back, 1 base at V and 5 bases at J, with 5 bases in the middle. This CDR3 spans 11 amino acids. In DNA, the CDR3 is TGCAGTGCTAGAGTCCTGGAGACCCAGTACTTC. Translation gives CSARVLETQYF.

This clone was counted a single time. This sample includes further DNA sequences coding for the same CDR3. The rearrangement links TRBV19 to TRBJ2-1; D is perhaps TRBD1 or TRBD2 (5 bases each). The length of the CDR3 is 15 residues. V shed 6 bases and J shed 3 bases, with 15 bases lying between them. Germline V gene data show CDR1 as LNHDA and CDR2 as SQIVND (reference sequence). CDR3 sequence reads: CASRLGGTGYNEQFF. In DNA, the CDR3 is TGTGCCAGTAGATTGGGTGGGACGGGCTACAATGAGCAGTTCTTC. The whole variable domain, remainder taken from reference TRBV19 and TRBJ2-1, is DGGITQSPKYLFRKEGQNVTLSCEQNLNHDAMYWYRQDPGQGLRLIYYSQIVNDFQKGDIAEGYSVSREKKESFPLTVTSAQKNPTAFYLCASRLGGTGYNEQFFGPGTRLTVL.

V usage is TRBV2 and J usage is TRBJ1-5; no definite D call. The V end was cut by 3 bases, the J end by 6 bases, with 9 bases between. The germline CDR1 and CDR2 sequences are SNHLY and FYNNEI. The CDR3 covers 13 residues. CDR3 in DNA: TGTGCCAGCAGTGATTGGGAAGGTCAGCCCCAGCATTTT. The encoded protein is CASSDWEGQPQHF.

Many counts were recorded for this clone. The genes are TRBV5-1 and TRBJ2-1, with TRBD2 identical over 13 bases. Germline assignment: CDR1 SGHRS and CDR2 YFSETQ. The CDR3 length is 15 residues. V gave up 3 bases and J gave up 5 bases; unmatched junction bases: 2. DNA of the CDR3: TGCGCCAGCAGCTGGACTAGCGGGAGCCACAATGAGCAGTTCTTC. Encoded protein: CASSWTSGSHNEQFF.

The chain is built from TRBV6-6 and TRBJ2-2; TRBD2 is a possible D gene (5 bases). Germline CDR1 is MNHNY and CDR2 is SVGAGI (reference sequence). V was clipped by 7 bases and J by 4 bases, with 13 bases between them. CDR3 size: 14 residues. DNA of the CDR3: TGTGCCAGCAATAACGAGGGTCTCACCGGGGAGCTGTTTTTT. As protein: CASNNEGLTGELFF.

The chain links TRBV21-1 to TRBJ2-4. TRBV21-1 is a documented pseudogene. The CDR3 is 14 residues long. Here the CDR3 DNA reads TGTGCCAGCCCAAGGGATACCCACGGGCTGCGGTTGTACTTC. This translates into CASPRDTHGLRLYF.

A remark on this clone: This may be a read error: a much more frequent sequence differs by one nucleotide. Other DNA sequences in the sample encode the same CDR3. The CDR3 is CASSQEDGNTEAFF. As DNA, the CDR3 is TGCGCCAGCAGCCAAGAGGACGGCAACACTGAAGCTTTCTTT. This sequence joins TRBV4-1 and TRBJ1-1; D ambiguous. The germline gives CDR1 MGHRA, CDR2 YSYEKL. V lost 0 bases and J lost 2, with 7 bases in between. This CDR3 region has 14 residues.

V is TRBV15 and J is TRBJ2-7; the match to TRBD1 covers 10 bases. Losses at the gene ends were 6 bases for V and 5 bases for J; bases not matched to a gene: 10. CDR1 and CDR2 from the germline V gene are LNHNV and YYDKDF (reference sequence). The CDR3 runs 15 residues. CDR3 amino acids: CATRTGDRGGHEQYF. The CDR3 coding sequence is TGTGCCACCAGGACAGGGGACAGGGGTGGCCACGAGCAGTACTTC.